The 17 T cell receptor beta chains below all came from one sample that was sequenced in a study of control samples from healthy donors and cancer patients. Profiled with immunoSEQ multiplex PCR; TCRdb holds only in-frame clones, not every one. Of tens of thousands of clones detected, roughly 93% appear once; the ten largest clones hold approximately 1.5%. Material: blood. These receptors were collected from a woman aged 25-40 years in good health.

The rearrangement joins TRBV10-3 to TRBJ2-3; weak D call: TRBD2 (6 bases). The V gene lost 4 bases and the J gene lost 2 bases, with 10 bases spanning the gap. The CDR3 length is 14 residues. Germline V gene sequence: CDR1 ENHRY, CDR2 SYGVKD. This chain's CDR3 is CAISGDSFTDTQYF. CDR3 coding DNA: TGTGCCATCAGTGGGGACTCCTTCACAGATACGCAGTATTTT.

V is TRBV27 and J is TRBJ2-3, with TRBD2 matching over 10 bases. The CDR3 runs to 15 residues. The germline gives CDR1 MNHEY, CDR2 SMNVEV (reference sequence). V was pared by 6 bases and J by 9 bases, with 12 bases of the junction left unmatched. The CDR3 protein is CASRELGTSDDTQYF. CDR3 bases: TGTGCCAGCAGGGAATTGGGGACTAGCGATGACACGCAGTATTTT.

The J gene is TRBJ1-3, the V gene TRBV6-5; D perhaps matches TRBD1 (6 bases). Germline CDR1 and CDR2: MNHEY and SVGAGI. Trimming removed 6 bases at V and 1 base at J, with 13 bases between. The CDR3 spans 15 residues. CDR3 sequence: CASSSGQPSGNTIYF. In nucleotides, the CDR3 is TGTGCCAGCAGCTCTGGACAGCCTTCTGGAAACACCATATATTTT.

The rearrangement joins TRBV4-2 to TRBJ2-3, with D perhaps being TRBD1 or TRBD2 (5 bases each). Trimming removed 6 bases at V and 2 bases at J, with 9 bases between. CDR1 and CDR2 from the germline V gene are LGHNA and YNFKEQ. This CDR3 spans 13 amino acids. The CDR3: CASSWGTTDTQYF. The CDR3 DNA reads as TGTGCCAGCAGTTGGGGGACCACAGATACGCAGTATTTT.

The chain uses TRBV28 and TRBJ2-5; 10 positions match TRBD2. CDR1 MDHEN and CDR2 SYDVKM come from the germline V gene. CDR3 length: 15 residues. Trimming at V came to 3 bases and at J to 1 base, leaving 2 bases not matched to a gene. For the CDR3, the DNA is TGTGCCAGCAGTTTGGCTAGCGGGGGCCAAGAGACCCAGTACTTC. Translated, it gives CASSLASGGQETQYF.

The rearrangement links TRBV6-5 to TRBJ2-1; the match to TRBD2 covers 8 bases. Trimming cost V 3 bases and J 3 bases; bases outside gene matches: 4. CDR1 MNHEY and CDR2 SVGAGI come from the germline V gene. This CDR3 comprises 15 residues. The CDR3: CASSYTGGNYNEQFF. DNA for the CDR3: TGTGCCAGCAGTTATACGGGAGGGAACTACAATGAGCAGTTCTTC.

The J gene is TRBJ2-1, the V gene TRBV2; D ambiguous. The CDR3 loop spans 12 amino acids. Germline V gene sequence: CDR1 SNHLY, CDR2 FYNNEI. V lost 6 bases and J 7 bases, leaving 10 bases between the germline ends. The CDR3 region is CASRHGVNEQFF. The CDR3 bases are TGTGCCAGCAGACACGGAGTTAATGAGCAGTTCTTC.

This chain joins TRBV5-1 and TRBJ1-5; the D is unclear. The CDR3 has 18 amino acids. Trimming removed 4 bases at V and 0 bases at J, with 20 bases between. Germline V gene data show CDR1 as SGHRS and CDR2 as YFSETQ. Here the CDR3 reads CASSGWEFAVYSNQPQHF. CDR3 in DNA: TGCGCCAGCAGCGGATGGGAGTTTGCAGTCTATAGCAATCAGCCCCAGCATTTT.

This sequence joins TRBV10-3 and TRBJ1-5; the match to TRBD1 covers 7 bases. The V segment lost 6 bases and the J segment 9 bases; nucleotides outside the gene matches: 11. The CDR3 runs to 14 residues. CDR1 and CDR2 from the germline V gene are ENHRY and SYGVKD. CDR3 nucleotides: TGTGCCATCAGCGAGGGGGCAGGGAGACGGCCCCAGCATTTT. Translation: CAISEGAGRRPQHF.

V and J are TRBV28 and TRBJ2-3; possible D gene TRBD2, 6 bases. The V gene's germline CDR1 is MDHEN and CDR2 SYDVKM. The CDR3 covers 11 residues. V was trimmed by 6 bases and J by 10 bases, leaving 11 bases between them. CDR3 region: CASSGSWAQYF. Here the CDR3 DNA reads TGTGCCAGCAGCGGGAGCTGGGCGCAGTATTTT.

Comments on this clone: A read error may produce the germline difference seen at one junction end. The genes are TRBV5-3 and TRBJ1-2; the D is unclear. TRBV5-3 is assigned to the ORF class and has an uncertain function. The CDR3 runs to 12 residues. The CDR3 protein is CARSLLDRCQNF. In DNA form, the CDR3 reads TGTGCCAGAAGCCTGCTAGACCGTTGCCAAAACTTC.

V usage is TRBV19 and J usage is TRBJ2-7; TRBD1 agrees at 8 bases. V gave up 7 bases and J gave up 1 base; unmatched junction bases: 9. CDR1 is LNHDA and CDR2 is SQIVND in the germline V gene (reference sequence). This CDR3 region has 15 residues. The CDR3 protein is CASTAGTGASYEQYF. The CDR3 DNA reads as TGTGCCAGTACCGCCGGGACAGGAGCGTCCTACGAGCAGTACTTC. Full variable domain (rest looked up from reference TRBV19 and TRBJ2-7): DGGITQSPKYLFRKEGQNVTLSCEQNLNHDAMYWYRQDPGQGLRLIYYSQIVNDFQKGDIAEGYSVSREKKESFPLTVTSAQKNPTAFYLCASTAGTGASYEQYFGPGTRLTVT.

The CDR3 loop reads CASSQDGTGAGYTF. For the CDR3, the DNA is TGTGCCAGCAGCCAAGATGGGACAGGGGCCGGCTACACCTTC. The V call is TRBV4-2, the J call TRBJ1-2, with 10 bases fitting TRBD1. Germline loops: CDR1 LGHNA, CDR2 YNFKEQ. This CDR3 contains 14 residues. Trimming took 0 bases from V and 8 from J; bases not matched to a gene: 3.

The chain has TRBV7-2 and TRBJ1-4; D gene uncertain. Trimming removed 1 base at V and 7 bases at J, with 13 bases between. The CDR3 totals 15 residues. The germline V gene encodes CDR1 SGHTA and CDR2 FQGNSA. CDR3 region: CASSLGGVSGEKLFF. CDR3 DNA sequence: TGTGCCAGCAGCTTAGGCGGCGTTAGTGGTGAAAAACTGTTTTTT.

The chain carries TRBV10-3 and TRBJ2-5; unclear D gene. The CDR3 loop spans 14 amino acids. CDR1 is ENHRY, CDR2 SYGVKD, per germline. V lost 2 bases, J lost 5 bases, and 12 bases lay in between. The CDR3 coding sequence is TGTGCCATCAGTGAGAACAAGGGTTGGGAGACCCAGTACTTC. Its protein is CAISENKGWETQYF.

CDR3 amino acids: CASSIGFEDNYEQYF. CDR3 bases: TGTGCCAGTAGTATAGGGTTCGAGGACAACTACGAGCAGTACTTC. This sequence joins TRBV19 and TRBJ2-7; possibly TRBD1 for D (5 bases). V lost 1 base to trimming and J lost 3 bases, with 13 bases between them. Germline CDR1 is LNHDA and CDR2 is SQIVND (reference sequence). The CDR3 runs to 15 residues.

The chain employs TRBV28 and TRBJ1-2, with D perhaps matching TRBD1 (5 bases). Trimming removed 6 bases at V and 6 bases at J, with 17 bases between. This CDR3 spans 14 amino acids. Per the germline V gene, CDR1 is MDHEN and CDR2 is SYDVKM. This CDR3 is CASRVPEGRNGYTF. DNA of the CDR3: TGTGCCAGCAGAGTACCGGAGGGGAGGAATGGCTACACCTTC.